A single TCR beta chain is shown here with its context. Its antigen remains unidentified. This sample was included in a study of cytomegalovirus exposure and HLA in healthy donors. The overall study: There were 65 million to 85 million unique TCRs (from HLA-typed donors) in an early data release.

J gave up 5 bases and V 1 base, and 2 bases lay outside the gene matches. The CDR3 runs 14 residues. Germline assignment: CDR1 SGHRS and CDR2 YFSETQ. The PCR made use of 60 Vbeta and 13 Jbeta primers. Measured with immunoSEQ multiplex PCR; TCRdb has only the in-frame clones, and not every one. The repertoire includes about 110,000 clones, roughly 71% of them detected once, and under 6.5% sits in the top ten. General study results and limits: The investigators catalogued 164 TCR beta chains as cytomegalovirus-associated. Presence/absence analyses assumed roughly uniform sequencing depth across donors. In a later analysis, TCR beta V- and J-gene trimming showed a link to a missense DCLRE1C variant.

J is TRBJ2-7 and V is TRBV5-1, with TRBD2 matching over 11 bases. Specimen: PBMCs. This TCR derives from a woman in her 70s in good health and CMV-seropositive. DNA for the CDR3: TGCGCCAGCAGCTTGACTAGCGGGGGAGACGAGCAGTACTTC. Amino acids: CASSLTSGGDEQYF.